The clone carrying this T cell receptor (beta chain) occurred a few times. Its antigen is still unknown. The record originates from a study of T cells after yellow fever vaccination. Study-level findings and limits: Booster sampling recovered most clones from primary vaccination (around 96% CD4, over 75% CD8). There was a small share of clonotypes that showed up in both the CD4 and CD8 compartments. The study noted that FACS-sorted repertoires could contain abundant clonotypes contaminating from the bulk population.

Conversion of TCR transcripts into cDNA relied on 5'RACE template switching, which added a universal primer site and UMIs. TCRdb itself ran the 5' RACE reads through MiXCR, one entry per CDR3 protein. The sample contains about 320,000 distinct CDR3 sequences, approximately 12% of which appear only once. Unmatched junction bases numbered 8, after V lost 6 bases and J lost 8 bases. CDR1 SGHTA and CDR2 FQGNSA come from the germline V gene. CDR3 length equals 13 residues. The input for sequencing was CD4+ T cells sorted from PBMCs, taken 15 days after the yellow fever booster vaccination. This receptor was obtained from a man aged 18 to 35 who received the YFV17D yellow fever vaccine. The rearrangement joins TRBV7-2 to TRBJ1-2, with TRBD1 matching over 8 bases. This CDR3 reads CASRARGQTGYTF. The CDR3 bases are TGTGCCAGCAGAGCCAGGGGGCAAACGGGCTACACCTTC.